A selection of T cell receptor beta chains follows, all from one sample in a study of T cell repertoires in ileal Crohn's disease. Assay used: immunoSEQ multiplex PCR; TCRdb lists only in-frame clones, some missing. The sample contains roughly 15,000 clones, about 70% of which appear only once. Sequencing used ileal tissue. The receptors here all came from an adult with Crohn's disease. Both conserved end residues are part of each CDR3. D genes are given only for firm matches. Clone size is not always given. Where it is, it says once, few, many or a class for expanded clones.

j_gene,v_gene,abundance,d_gene,CDR3nt,CDR3aa
TRBJ2-7,TRBV5-1,.,TRBD1,TGCGCCAGCAGCTCGGCCCCAGGGGGAAAAGGAGTCTACGAGCAGTACTTC,CASSSAPGGKGVYEQYF
TRBJ2-2,TRBV27,.,.,TGTGCCAGCAGTCCCGGCCCTCCAGGGGGGTCCCTCACCGGGGAGCTGTTTTTT,CASSPGPPGGSLTGELFF
TRBJ2-3,TRBV29-1,.,TRBD1,TGCAGCGTTGAAGATCGAGGACAGGGCACAGATACGCAGTATTTT,CSVEDRGQGTDTQYF
TRBJ2-1,TRBV7-9,.,.,TGTGCCAGCAGCTTAGTCGGGTCTTTTAGTGAGCAGTTCTTC,CASSLVGSFSEQFF
TRBJ1-1,TRBV28,.,.,TGTGCCAGCGGTTTTAAGGTCCTCGCTTTCTTT,CASGFKVLAFF
TRBJ2-5,TRBV25-1,once,.,TGTGCCAGCAGCCGAAAAGGGGCAGGGCGAGAGACCCAGTACTTC,CASSRKGAGRETQYF
TRBJ1-1,TRBV11-3,.,.,TGTGCCAGCAGCCCTCGAGGCTCGAACACTGAAGCTTTCTTT,CASSPRGSNTEAFF
TRBJ2-5,TRBV4-2,.,TRBD2,TGTGCCAGCAGTAGCGGGGACGCCGAGGGGGAGACCCAGTACTTC,CASSSGDAEGETQYF
TRBJ2-1,TRBV25-1,.,.,TGTGCCAGCAGCACAGGGTTGAATGAGCAGTTCTTC,CASSTGLNEQFF
TRBJ1-1,TRBV6-6,.,.,TGTGCCAGCAACGACGGGGGCAGCCTTAGCACTGAAGCTTTCTTT,CASNDGGSLSTEAFF
TRBJ2-1,TRBV5-1,.,TRBD2,TGCGCCAGCAGCGGGACAACCGGGACTAGCGGCAATGAGCAGTTCTTC,CASSGTTGTSGNEQFF
TRBJ1-2,TRBV6-1,.,.,TGTGCCAGCAGTGAAAACACCTTC,CASSENTF
TRBJ2-2,TRBV2,once,TRBD1,TGTGCCAGCAGGTACAGGGGTTCCGGGGAGCTGTTTTTT,CASRYRGSGELFF
TRBJ2-5,TRBV6-1,few,.,TGTGCCAGCAGCACCAGCGTCCAAGAGACCCAGTACTTC,CASSTSVQETQYF
TRBJ2-7,TRBV9,.,.,TGTGCCAGCACCGGTCGTCGACGGGAGTACAATCAGGAGCAGTACTTC,CASTGRRREYNQEQYF
TRBJ2-2,TRBV5-5,.,.,TGTGCCAGCAGCTTGGCGGCCACCGGGGAGCTGTTTTTT,CASSLAATGELFF